This T cell receptor beta chain was sequenced in a study of T cell clonotyping in hematopoietic cell transplantation. Across the study: Cytoreduction preceded collection of pretransplant recipient samples.

Overall study results and limits: Graft donor and pretransplant recipient Inverse Simpson Index values predicted broader posttransplant TCR diversity.

Time point meaning: recipient sample about 28 days before transplant, after cytoreduction. Blood collection times were about day -28 and days 30, 100, 180 posttransplant. The CDR3 extends over 14 amino acids. Germline V CDR1 and CDR2: MNHEY, SVGAGI. V lost 7 bases and J lost 2; bases outside the gene matches: 6. TCRdb's table, derived via immunoSEQ multiplex PCR, lists solely in-frame clones and lacks some. The table includes about 9,000 clones, roughly 80% detected once. For this clone: Its antigen is currently unknown.

The J gene is TRBJ2-7, the V gene TRBV6-5, with 9 nucleotides matching TRBD2. This TCR was sampled from a man aged 55 to 70 with acute myeloid leukemia. Some clones in this sample may be carry-over from other donors' samples. Sequenced here: peripheral blood mononuclear cells, sampled before stem cell transplant. The CDR3 DNA follows: TGTGCCAGCACGGCGGGAGGGGGCCCCTACGAGCAGTACTTC. It yields the protein CASTAGGGPYEQYF.